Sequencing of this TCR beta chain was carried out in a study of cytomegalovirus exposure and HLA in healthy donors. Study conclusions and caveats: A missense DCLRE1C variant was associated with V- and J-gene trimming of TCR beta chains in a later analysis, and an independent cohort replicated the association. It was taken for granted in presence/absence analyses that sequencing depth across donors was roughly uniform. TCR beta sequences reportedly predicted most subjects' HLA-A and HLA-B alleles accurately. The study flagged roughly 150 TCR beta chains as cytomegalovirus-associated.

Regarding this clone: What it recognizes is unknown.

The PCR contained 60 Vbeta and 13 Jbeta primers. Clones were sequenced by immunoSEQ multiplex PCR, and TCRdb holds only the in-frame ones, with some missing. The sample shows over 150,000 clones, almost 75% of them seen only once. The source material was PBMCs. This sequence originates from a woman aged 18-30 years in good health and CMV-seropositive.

This CDR3 is CASRVTGSPLHF. Here the CDR3 DNA reads TGTGCCAGCAGAGTGACAGGATCACCCCTCCACTTT. V is TRBV27 and J is TRBJ1-6; a weak D match, TRBD1 (6 bases). Germline V CDR1 and CDR2: MNHEY, SMNVEV (reference sequence). Trimming removed 6 bases from V and 10 bases from J, with 10 bases in between. This CDR3 comprises 12 residues.